Listed here are 3 T cell receptor beta chains from one sample, sequenced in a study of blood T cell repertoires in COVID-19. Some clones are missing from TCRdb's copy, which holds only in-frame ones; the method was immunoSEQ multiplex PCR. The sample yields 450,000 to 500,000 clones, around 90% seen once. The sample comprised PBMCs or T cells enriched from blood (not recorded which). Receptors originate from a woman between 18 and 30 years old who had recovered from COVID-19.

J is TRBJ1-2 and V is TRBV7-3; possible D gene TRBD1, 6 bases. The CDR3 sequence is 16 residues long. The germline CDR1 and CDR2 sequences are SGHTA and FQGTGA. The V gene lost 1 base and the J gene lost 4 bases, with 16 bases spanning the gap. CDR3 in amino acids: CASSLRGGTDIYGYTF. The CDR3 region has the DNA TGTGCCAGCAGCTTAAGAGGGGGAACTGACATCTATGGCTACACCTTC.

The V gene is TRBV5-1, the J gene TRBJ2-7; tentative D call: TRBD1 (8 bases). The V and J ends lost 4 bases and 3 bases respectively, with 17 bases between them. In germline, CDR1 is SGHRS, CDR2 YFSETQ. The CDR3 loop spans 15 amino acids. The CDR3 protein is CASSPGGQDHYEQYF. The CDR3 DNA follows: TGCGCCAGCAGCCCGGGGGGACAGGACCACTACGAGCAGTACTTC.

The CDR3, as DNA: TGTGCCACCTCGCGGGGGGGAGGAGAGAACACTGAAGCTTTCTTT. This codes for CATSRGGGENTEAFF. This chain uses TRBV15 with TRBJ1-1, with D possibly matching TRBD1 (5 bases). V was clipped by 8 bases and J by 1 base, with 17 bases between them. The length of the CDR3 is 15 residues. CDR1 and CDR2 (germline): LNHNV, YYDKDF (reference sequence).